The 11 T cell receptor beta chains presented below share a single source sample, sequenced in a study of blood T cell repertoires in COVID-19. Only in-frame clones appear in the TCRdb table, and some are missing; sequencing was by immunoSEQ multiplex PCR. The sample yields tens of thousands of clones, 84% seen once. The sample consisted of peripheral blood. Receptors originate from a man aged 55 to 69 with acute or convalescent COVID-19.

V usage is TRBV5-1 and J usage is TRBJ2-1, with 7 bases matching TRBD1. Germline CDR1 SGHRS, CDR2 YFSETQ. This CDR3 spans 13 amino acids. The V gene end was trimmed by 2 bases and the J gene end by 5 bases; junction bases not matched to a gene: 1. The CDR3 is CASSFGTDNEQFF. The CDR3 bases are TGCGCCAGCAGCTTCGGGACAGACAATGAGCAGTTCTTC. Complete variable domain (other parts from reference TRBV5-1 and TRBJ2-1): KAGVTQTPRYLIKTRGQQVTLSCSPISGHRSVSWYQQTPGQGLQFLFEYFSETQRNKGNFPGRFSGRQFSNSRSEMNVSTLELGDSALYLCASSFGTDNEQFFGPGTRLTVL.

V gene TRBV2 combines with J gene TRBJ1-2; TRBD1 agrees at 8 bases. From germline, CDR1 is SNHLY and CDR2 FYNNEI. The CDR3 covers 13 residues. The V and J ends lost 10 bases and 4 bases, in that order; junction bases with no gene match: 8. The CDR3 here is CATQGVSVYGYTF. Written as DNA, the CDR3 is TGTGCCACACAGGGGGTTAGTGTCTATGGCTACACCTTC.

The chain combines TRBV5-6 with TRBJ1-3, with 8 bases identical to TRBD1. Germline V gene lookup returns CDR1 SGHDT and CDR2 YYEEEE. The CDR3 contains 17 residues. V dropped 4 bases and J dropped 0; count of bases not matched to a gene: 9. Here the CDR3 DNA reads TGTGCCAGCAGCAGGACAGGGTCCCTTCCCTCTGGAAACACCATATATTTT. This gives the protein CASSRTGSLPSGNTIYF.

The gene calls are TRBV2 and TRBJ1-2; no clear D. Germline CDR1 SNHLY, CDR2 FYNNEI. CDR3 size: 12 residues. V was clipped by 1 base and J by 8 bases, with 8 bases between them. CDR3 bases: TGTGCCAGCAGTGAAGTGCCACGGGGCTACACCTTC. This encodes CASSEVPRGYTF.

The genes are TRBV9 and TRBJ1-2; no firm D call. Trimming removed 2 bases at V and 8 bases at J, with 10 bases between. The CDR3 totals 12 residues. Per germline, CDR1 SGDLS and CDR2 YYNGEE. CDR3 in DNA: TGTGCCAGCAGCGTGCCCTTGGGCGGCTACACCTTC. Encoded protein: CASSVPLGGYTF.

The chain uses TRBV10-3 and TRBJ1-1; the D gene is possibly TRBD1 (6 bases). Germline V gene data show CDR1 as ENHRY and CDR2 as SYGVKD. The CDR3 has 11 residues. V was pared by 10 bases and J by 11 bases, with 17 bases between. CDR3 amino acids: CATGNRVDAFF. For the CDR3, the DNA is TGTGCCACGGGGAACAGGGTCGACGCTTTCTTT.

The genes are TRBV7-8 and TRBJ1-2, with D possibly being TRBD1 (5 bases). The CDR3 is 13 residues long. Germline-derived CDR1 and CDR2 are SGHVS and FQNEAQ. V lost 4 bases and J 6 bases, leaving 12 bases between the germline ends. The CDR3 DNA is TGTGCCAGCAGCTCCGGGGGACCTAATGGCTACACCTTC. Translating it yields CASSSGGPNGYTF.

The V gene is TRBV15, the J gene TRBJ2-2, with a possible D match to TRBD1 (5 bases). The CDR3 is made up of 17 amino acids. Germline values: CDR1 LNHNV, CDR2 YYDKDF (reference sequence). Trimming pared 4 bases from V and 1 base from J, leaving 16 bases between. The CDR3 protein is CATSTALQQVNTGELFF. The CDR3 DNA sequence: TGTGCCACCAGCACCGCCCTTCAACAGGTGAACACCGGGGAGCTGTTTTTT.

J is TRBJ1-3 and V is TRBV18; D gene ambiguous. V lost 3 bases and J lost 0, with 9 bases in between. This CDR3 has 15 residues. Germline-derived CDR1 and CDR2 are KGHSH and LQKENI. The CDR3, as DNA: TGTGCCAGCTCACCTGACCGGAGCTCTGGAAACACCATATATTTT. Protein sequence: CASSPDRSSGNTIYF.

This clone was observed a single time. The genes are TRBV5-1 and TRBJ2-7, with 9 bases fitting TRBD1. V was clipped by 5 bases and J by 3 bases; unmatched bases: 6. CDR3 length: 14 residues. Germline V lookup: CDR1 SGHRS, CDR2 YFSETQ. The CDR3 nucleotides are TGCGCCAGCAGAGACGGACAGGGGTACTACGAGCAGTACTTC. It codes for CASRDGQGYYEQYF.

The rearrangement joins TRBV5-1 to TRBJ2-6; D unclear. In germline, CDR1 is SGHRS, CDR2 YFSETQ. V lost 4 bases and J 0 bases, leaving 8 bases between the germline ends. The CDR3 has 15 residues. The DNA of the CDR3 is TGCGCCAGCAGCCCCGGGTTCTCTGGGGCCAACGTCCTGACTTTC. Its protein is CASSPGFSGANVLTF.